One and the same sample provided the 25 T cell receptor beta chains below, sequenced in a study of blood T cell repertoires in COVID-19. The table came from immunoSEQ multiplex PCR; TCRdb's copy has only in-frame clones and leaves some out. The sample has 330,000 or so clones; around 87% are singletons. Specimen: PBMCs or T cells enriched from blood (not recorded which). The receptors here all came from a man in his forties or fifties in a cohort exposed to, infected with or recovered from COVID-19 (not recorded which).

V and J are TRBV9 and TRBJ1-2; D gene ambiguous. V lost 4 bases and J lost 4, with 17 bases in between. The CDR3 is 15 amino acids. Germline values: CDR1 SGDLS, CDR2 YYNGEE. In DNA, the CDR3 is TGTGCCAGCAGCTCAGAGGAGTATTCCCTCTATGGCTACACCTTC. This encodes CASSSEEYSLYGYTF.

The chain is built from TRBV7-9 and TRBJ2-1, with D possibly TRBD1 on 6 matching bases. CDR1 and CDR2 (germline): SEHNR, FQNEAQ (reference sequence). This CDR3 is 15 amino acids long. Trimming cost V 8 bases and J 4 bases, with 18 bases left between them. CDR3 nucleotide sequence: TGTGCCAGCCGTACAGGGTTTAACAATTACAATGAGCAGTTCTTC. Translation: CASRTGFNNYNEQFF.

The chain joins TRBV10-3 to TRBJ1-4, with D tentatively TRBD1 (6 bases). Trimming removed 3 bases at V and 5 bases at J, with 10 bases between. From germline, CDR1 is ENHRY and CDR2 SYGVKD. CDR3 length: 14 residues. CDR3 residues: CAISDARGNEKLFF. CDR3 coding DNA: TGTGCCATCAGTGATGCCAGGGGAAATGAAAAACTGTTTTTT.

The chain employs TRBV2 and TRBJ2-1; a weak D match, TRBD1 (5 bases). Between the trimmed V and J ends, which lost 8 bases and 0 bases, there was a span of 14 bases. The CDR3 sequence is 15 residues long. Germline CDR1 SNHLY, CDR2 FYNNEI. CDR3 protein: CASQTADSSYNEQFF. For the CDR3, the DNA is TGTGCCAGCCAAACGGCAGACAGCTCCTACAATGAGCAGTTCTTC.

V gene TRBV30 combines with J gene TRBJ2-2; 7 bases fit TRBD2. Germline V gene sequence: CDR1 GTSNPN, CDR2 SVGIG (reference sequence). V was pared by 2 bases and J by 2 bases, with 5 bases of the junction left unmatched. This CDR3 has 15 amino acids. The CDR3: CAWSRRERNTGELFF. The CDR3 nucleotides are TGTGCCTGGAGTAGGCGGGAGCGAAACACCGGGGAGCTGTTTTTT.

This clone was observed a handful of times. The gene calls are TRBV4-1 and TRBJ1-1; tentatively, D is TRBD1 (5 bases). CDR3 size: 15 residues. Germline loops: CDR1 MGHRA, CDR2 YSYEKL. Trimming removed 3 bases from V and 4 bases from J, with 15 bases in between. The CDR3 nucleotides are TGCGCCAGCAGCCATATTCGCGGGAGGGGCACTGAAGCTTTCTTT. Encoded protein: CASSHIRGRGTEAFF.

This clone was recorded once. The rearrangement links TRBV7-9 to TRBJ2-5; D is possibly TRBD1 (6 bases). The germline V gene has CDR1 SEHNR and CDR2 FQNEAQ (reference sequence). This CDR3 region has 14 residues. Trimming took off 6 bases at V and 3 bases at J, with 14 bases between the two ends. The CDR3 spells CASRAAGQKETQYF. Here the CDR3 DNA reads TGTGCCAGCAGGGCTGCAGGACAGAAAGAGACCCAGTACTTC.

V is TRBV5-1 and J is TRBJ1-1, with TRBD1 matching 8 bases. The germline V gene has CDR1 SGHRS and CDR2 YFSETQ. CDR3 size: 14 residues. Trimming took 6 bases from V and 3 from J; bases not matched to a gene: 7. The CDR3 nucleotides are TGCGCCAGCAAAAGCGCAGGGGGCTACACTGAAGCTTTCTTT. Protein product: CASKSAGGYTEAFF.

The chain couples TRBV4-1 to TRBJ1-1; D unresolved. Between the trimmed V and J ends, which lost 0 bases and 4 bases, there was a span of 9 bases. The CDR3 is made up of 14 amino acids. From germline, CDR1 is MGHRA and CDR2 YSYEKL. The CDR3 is CASSQDRESTEAFF. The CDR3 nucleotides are TGCGCCAGCAGCCAAGATAGGGAGAGCACTGAAGCTTTCTTT.

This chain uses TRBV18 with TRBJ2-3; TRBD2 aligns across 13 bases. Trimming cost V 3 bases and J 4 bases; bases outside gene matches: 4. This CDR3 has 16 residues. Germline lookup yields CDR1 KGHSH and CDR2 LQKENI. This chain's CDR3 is CASSPGTSGKADTQYF. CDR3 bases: TGTGCCAGCTCACCTGGGACTAGCGGGAAGGCAGATACGCAGTATTTT.

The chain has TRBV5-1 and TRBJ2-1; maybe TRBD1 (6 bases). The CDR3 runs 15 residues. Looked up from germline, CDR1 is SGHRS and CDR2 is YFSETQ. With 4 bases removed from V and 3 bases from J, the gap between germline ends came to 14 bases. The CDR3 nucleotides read TGCGCCAGCAGCCCCGGACAGAACTTCTACAATGAGCAGTTCTTC. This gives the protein CASSPGQNFYNEQFF.

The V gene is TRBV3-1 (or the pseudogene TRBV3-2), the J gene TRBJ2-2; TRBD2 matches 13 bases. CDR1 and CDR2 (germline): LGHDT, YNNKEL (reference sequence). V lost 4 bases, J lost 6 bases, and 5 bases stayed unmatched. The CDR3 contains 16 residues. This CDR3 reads CASSRRTSGSAGELFF. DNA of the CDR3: TGTGCCAGCAGCCGTCGGACTAGCGGGAGCGCCGGGGAGCTGTTTTTT.

The DNA for the CDR3 is TGTGCCAGCAGCCCCGGGAGTCTCAACACCGGGGAGCTGTTTTTT. Residues: CASSPGSLNTGELFF. The chain uses TRBV9 and TRBJ2-2; D is perhaps TRBD2 (6 bases). Trimming took 4 bases from V and 2 from J, leaving 12 bases between them. CDR3 length: 15 amino acids. From germline, CDR1 is SGDLS and CDR2 YYNGEE.

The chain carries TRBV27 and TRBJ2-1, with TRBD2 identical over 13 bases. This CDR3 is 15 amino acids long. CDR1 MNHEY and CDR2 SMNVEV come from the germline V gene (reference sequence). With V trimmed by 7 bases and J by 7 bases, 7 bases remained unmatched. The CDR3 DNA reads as TGTGCCAGCACGCCCACTAGCGGGAGGGGAAATGAGCAGTTCTTC. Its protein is CASTPTSGRGNEQFF.

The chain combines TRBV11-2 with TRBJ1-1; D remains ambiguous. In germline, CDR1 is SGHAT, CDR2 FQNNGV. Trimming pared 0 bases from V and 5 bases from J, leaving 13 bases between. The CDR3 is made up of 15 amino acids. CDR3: CASSLDWRGGTEAFF. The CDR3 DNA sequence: TGTGCCAGCAGCTTAGATTGGCGGGGAGGGACTGAAGCTTTCTTT. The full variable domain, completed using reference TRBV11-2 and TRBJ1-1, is EAGVAQSPRYKIIEKRQSVAFWCNPISGHATLYWYQQILGQGPKLLIQFQNNGVVDDSQLPKDRFSAERLKGVDSTLKIQPAKLEDSAVYLCASSLDWRGGTEAFFGQGTRLTVV.

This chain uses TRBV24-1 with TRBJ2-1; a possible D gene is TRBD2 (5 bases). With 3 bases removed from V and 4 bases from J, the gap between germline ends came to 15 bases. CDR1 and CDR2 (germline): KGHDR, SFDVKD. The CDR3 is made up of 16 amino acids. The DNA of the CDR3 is TGTGCCACCAGTGATCCGCTCGAGGGCCGTTACAATGAGCAGTTCTTC. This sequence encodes CATSDPLEGRYNEQFF.

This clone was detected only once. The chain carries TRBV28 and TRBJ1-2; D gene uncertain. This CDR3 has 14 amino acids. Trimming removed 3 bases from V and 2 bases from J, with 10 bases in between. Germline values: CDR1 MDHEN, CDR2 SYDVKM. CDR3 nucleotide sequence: TGTGCCAGCAGTTTCTCAGTTTCCAACTATGGCTACACCTTC. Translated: CASSFSVSNYGYTF.

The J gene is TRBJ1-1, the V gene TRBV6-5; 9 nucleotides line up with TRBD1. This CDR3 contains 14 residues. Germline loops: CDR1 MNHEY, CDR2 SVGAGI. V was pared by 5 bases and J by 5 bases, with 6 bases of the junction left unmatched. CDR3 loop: CASSMTGGGTEAFF. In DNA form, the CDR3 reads TGTGCCAGCAGTATGACAGGGGGAGGGACTGAAGCTTTCTTT.

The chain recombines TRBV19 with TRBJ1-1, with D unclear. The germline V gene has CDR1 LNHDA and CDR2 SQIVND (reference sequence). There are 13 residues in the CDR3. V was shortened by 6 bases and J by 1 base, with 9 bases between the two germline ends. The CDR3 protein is CASRLPGNTEAFF. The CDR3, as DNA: TGTGCCAGTAGGCTTCCGGGGAACACTGAAGCTTTCTTT.

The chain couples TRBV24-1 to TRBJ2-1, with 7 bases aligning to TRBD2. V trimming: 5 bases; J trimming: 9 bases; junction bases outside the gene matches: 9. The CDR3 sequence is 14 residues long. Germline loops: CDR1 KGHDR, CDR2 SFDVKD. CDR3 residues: CATSAAGVVSEQFF. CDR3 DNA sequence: TGTGCCACCAGTGCTGCGGGAGTGGTTAGTGAGCAGTTCTTC.

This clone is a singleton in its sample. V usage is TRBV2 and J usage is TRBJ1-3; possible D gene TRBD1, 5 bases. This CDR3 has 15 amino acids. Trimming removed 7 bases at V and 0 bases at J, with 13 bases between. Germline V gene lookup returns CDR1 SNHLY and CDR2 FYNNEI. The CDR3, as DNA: TGTGCCAGCACTCAACACAGGTACTCTGGAAACACCATATATTTT. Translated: CASTQHRYSGNTIYF.

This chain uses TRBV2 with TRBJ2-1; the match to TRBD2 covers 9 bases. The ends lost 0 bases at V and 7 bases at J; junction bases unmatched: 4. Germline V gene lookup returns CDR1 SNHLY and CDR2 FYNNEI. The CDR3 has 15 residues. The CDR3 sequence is CASSEASGSINEQFF. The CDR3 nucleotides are TGTGCCAGCAGTGAAGCTAGCGGGAGTATAAATGAGCAGTTCTTC.

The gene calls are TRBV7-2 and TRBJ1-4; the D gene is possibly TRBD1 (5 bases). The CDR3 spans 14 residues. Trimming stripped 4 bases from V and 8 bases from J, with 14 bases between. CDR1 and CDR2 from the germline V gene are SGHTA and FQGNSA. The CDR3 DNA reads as TGTGCCAGCAGCTCCAGGGAAGGTTCCGAAAAACTGTTTTTT. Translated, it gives CASSSREGSEKLFF.

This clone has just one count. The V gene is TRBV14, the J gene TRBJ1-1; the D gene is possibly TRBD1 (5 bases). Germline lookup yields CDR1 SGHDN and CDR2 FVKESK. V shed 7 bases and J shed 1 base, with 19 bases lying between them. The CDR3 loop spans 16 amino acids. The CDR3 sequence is CASTKGVGPPNTEAFF. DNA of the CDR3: TGTGCCAGCACCAAAGGGGTGGGCCCCCCGAACACTGAAGCTTTCTTT.

CDR3: CASSDPAGRGEQYF. CDR3 nucleotides: TGTGCCAGCAGTGACCCTGCAGGGCGGGGAGAGCAGTACTTC. V usage is TRBV6-1 and J usage is TRBJ2-7; a weak D match, TRBD2 (6 bases). CDR3 length: 14 amino acids. The germline V gene has CDR1 MNHNS and CDR2 SASEGT. V lost 3 bases and J lost 7, with 16 bases in between.